This T cell receptor (beta chain) was found in a study of STAT5B mutations in CD4+ large granular lymphocyte leukemia. Notes on the study in general: Patient CD4-sorted repertoires stayed more clonal than healthy ones after leukemic-clone removal.

Trimming at V came to 7 bases and at J to 3 bases, leaving 8 bases not matched to a gene. In germline, CDR1 is MNHNS, CDR2 SASEGT. This CDR3 has 15 residues. The assay was run at survey level. Original processing methods: The detection floor for productive clonotype frequency was 2.59 x 10-5. Generated by immunoSEQ multiplex PCR, the TCRdb table keeps only in-frame clones and is missing some. V and J calls and clone size are those listed in that table; D and trimming were worked out from the DNA. The sample yields fewer than 50,000 clones, 80% to 90% seen once. Worth noting for this clone: Its matching antigen is unknown.

The chain joins TRBV6-1 to TRBJ2-1; TRBD2 agrees at 8 bases. Sequencing input: CD4+ T cells from blood buffy coats. This TCR was sampled from a human donor in good health. Written as DNA, the CDR3 is TGTGCCAGCATTTGGGGGACTAGTGGCTACAATGAGCAGTTCTTC. This translates into CASIWGTSGYNEQFF.